The 3 T cell receptor beta chains presented below share a single source sample, sequenced in a study of Graves' ophthalmopathy and Graves' hyperthyroidism. Amplifying from RNA transcripts, the study obtained TCR beta CDR3 regions. The library came from an HTBI-primed first-round RT-PCR and a second-round multiplex PCR. TCRdb reanalysed the multiplex PCR reads using MiXCR and keeps one entry per CDR3 protein. This sample carries about 620,000 distinct CDR3 sequences, 20% to 25% of them seen once, and the ten largest clones take around 7%. Source material: peripheral blood. The source of these receptors is a woman under 30 with stable Graves' hyperthyroidism. Some clones in this sample may be carry-over from other donors' samples.

This clonotype was detected ten times or more. The junction departs from the called germline gene at one end, perhaps through a read error. The chain has TRBV7-3 and TRBJ1-1; the match to TRBD1 covers 10 bases. Germline V gives CDR1 SGHTA, CDR2 FQGTGA. This CDR3 has 15 residues. In nucleotides, the CDR3 is TGTACCAGCAGCTCCCGGACAGGGGGGATCACTGAAGCTTTCTTT. Protein product: CTSSSRTGGITEAFF.

The V and J genes are TRBV6-1 and TRBJ1-1; tentative D call: TRBD1 (5 bases). Germline CDR1 is MNHNS and CDR2 is SASEGT. The V end was cut by 3 bases, the J end by 7 bases, with 12 bases between. This CDR3 is built from 13 residues. The CDR3 DNA reads as TGTGCCAGCAGTGACCGCAGGGCCGGTGAAGCTTTCTTT. Protein product: CASSDRRAGEAFF.

This clonotype was counted ten times or more. The rearrangement links TRBV6-5 to TRBJ1-2; D ambiguous. The CDR3 runs to 22 residues. CDR1 MNHEY and CDR2 SVGAGI come from the germline V gene. Trimming left V 5 bases short and J 1 base short, with 35 bases between. CDR3 protein: CASSQFTRPAVLADTLNYGYTF. The CDR3 DNA sequence: TGTGCCAGCAGTCAGTTCACAAGGCCCGCCGTTCTAGCAGATACACTTAACTATGGCTACACCTTC.